Below, 18 T cell receptor beta chains from the same sample are listed, as sequenced in a study of blood T cell repertoires in COVID-19. This table comes from immunoSEQ multiplex PCR, and its TCRdb copy is limited to in-frame clones, with some not included. The table includes some 380,000 clones, approximately 91% detected once. Source material: PBMCs or T cells enriched from blood (not recorded which). The source of these receptors is a woman aged 40 to 50 with acute COVID-19.

This chain links TRBV5-1 with TRBJ2-5; 7 bases agree with TRBD2. The trim removed 0 bases at V and 0 bases at J, leaving 14 bases unmatched. This CDR3 contains 19 residues. Germline V gene sequence: CDR1 SGHRS, CDR2 YFSETQ. CDR3 in DNA: TGCGCCAGCAGCTTGGCCCTTCGAAGCGGGGCGCTGAACCAAGAGACCCAGTACTTC. Translated, it gives CASSLALRSGALNQETQYF.

V is TRBV2 and J is TRBJ2-7, with 10 bases matching TRBD1. Per germline, CDR1 SNHLY and CDR2 FYNNEI. The J segment lost 1 base and the V segment lost 8 bases, leaving 5 bases of the junction unmatched. CDR3 length: 14 amino acids. For the CDR3, the DNA is TGTGCCAGCCAAGGGACAGGGGTGTCCTACGAGCAGTACTTC. Its protein is CASQGTGVSYEQYF.

The rearrangement links TRBV5-1 to TRBJ2-3; D is ambiguous. V gave up 0 bases and J gave up 0 bases, with 8 bases separating them. Looked up from germline, CDR1 is SGHRS and CDR2 is YFSETQ. This CDR3 has 15 amino acids. The CDR3 here is CASSLERYSTDTQYF. The CDR3 coding sequence is TGCGCCAGCAGCTTGGAGCGATATAGCACAGATACGCAGTATTTT.

Remarks on this clone: This same CDR3 is encoded by further DNA sequences in the sample. The chain is built from TRBV6-1 and TRBJ1-1; the D is unclear. V was cut by 1 base and J by 3 bases, with 6 bases left in between. Germline V gene sequence: CDR1 MNHNS, CDR2 SASEGT. This CDR3 spans 13 amino acids. The CDR3 bases are TGTGCCAGCAGTGAAGGTCGGTACACTGAAGCTTTCTTT. Its protein product is CASSEGRYTEAFF.

The J gene is TRBJ2-5, the V gene TRBV5-1; 9 bases line up with TRBD1. Germline V gives CDR1 SGHRS, CDR2 YFSETQ. With V trimmed by 2 bases and J by 4 bases, 6 bases remained unmatched. CDR3 size: 15 residues. The CDR3 loop is CASSLGDRAVETQYF. The DNA for the CDR3 is TGCGCCAGCAGCTTAGGGGACAGGGCAGTAGAGACCCAGTACTTC. Based on the CDR3 plus reference TRBV5-1 and TRBJ2-5, the full variable domain is KAGVTQTPRYLIKTRGQQVTLSCSPISGHRSVSWYQQTPGQGLQFLFEYFSETQRNKGNFPGRFSGRQFSNSRSEMNVSTLELGDSALYLCASSLGDRAVETQYFGPGTRLLVL.

The V call is TRBV6-5, the J call TRBJ1-2; the match to TRBD1 covers 7 bases. The CDR3 spans 13 residues. Trimming cost V 4 bases and J 4 bases; bases outside gene matches: 3. CDR1 and CDR2 from the germline V gene are MNHEY and SVGAGI. CDR3 protein: CASSWDRGYGYTF. The CDR3 region has the DNA TGTGCCAGCAGTTGGGACAGAGGCTATGGCTACACCTTC.

The J gene is TRBJ1-3, the V gene TRBV30; D ambiguous. CDR3 length: 16 residues. Trimming left V 0 bases short and J 0 bases short, with 12 bases between. Germline lookup yields CDR1 GTSNPN and CDR2 SVGIG (reference sequence). CDR3 DNA: TGTGCCTGGAGTGTGAGACACGGCCTCTCTGGAAACACCATATATTTT. It specifies CAWSVRHGLSGNTIYF.

This clone was seen a single time. The chain is built from TRBV19 and TRBJ2-7, with 9 nucleotides matching TRBD2. This CDR3 has 15 residues. From germline, CDR1 is LNHDA and CDR2 SQIVND (reference sequence). After removal of 6 bases from V and 2 bases from J, the junction contained 8 bases not matched to a gene. The CDR3 here is CASRSGASGAYEQYF. The CDR3 nucleotides are TGTGCCAGTAGGAGCGGCGCTAGCGGGGCCTACGAGCAGTACTTC. The whole variable domain, filled in from reference TRBV19 and TRBJ2-7, reads DGGITQSPKYLFRKEGQNVTLSCEQNLNHDAMYWYRQDPGQGLRLIYYSQIVNDFQKGDIAEGYSVSREKKESFPLTVTSAQKNPTAFYLCASRSGASGAYEQYFGPGTRLTVT.

The chain recombines TRBV10-3 with TRBJ2-2; D may be TRBD2 (5 bases). The CDR3 is 14 amino acids. Germline-derived CDR1 and CDR2 are ENHRY and SYGVKD. Trimming stripped 7 bases from V and 5 bases from J, with 14 bases between. CDR3 DNA sequence: TGTGCCATCAAATCGGGATTCACTACCGGGGAGCTGTTTTTT. This codes for CAIKSGFTTGELFF.

This chain joins TRBV5-1 and TRBJ2-2; D unclear. CDR3 size: 15 residues. Trimming took 3 bases from V and 3 from J, leaving 12 bases between them. Germline lookup yields CDR1 SGHRS and CDR2 YFSETQ. The CDR3 sequence is CASSSSQADTGELFF. CDR3 in DNA: TGCGCCAGCAGCTCAAGTCAGGCCGACACCGGGGAGCTGTTTTTT.

The J gene is TRBJ1-2, the V gene TRBV3-1 (or the pseudogene TRBV3-2); 9 bases agree with TRBD1. The CDR3 consists of 15 residues. Germline CDR1 and CDR2: LGHDT and YNNKEL (reference sequence). V gave up 1 base and J gave up 4 bases; unmatched junction bases: 4. The CDR3 spells CASSQGTGAAYGYTF. CDR3 DNA sequence: TGTGCCAGCAGCCAAGGGACAGGGGCTGCCTATGGCTACACCTTC.

About this clone: The junction differs from germline at one of its ends, possibly a read error. The chain has TRBV6-5 and TRBJ1-2, with D tentatively TRBD1 (5 bases). CDR1 MNHEY and CDR2 SVGAGI come from the germline V gene. This CDR3 has 13 residues. The CDR3 coding sequence is TGTGCCGGCAGACAGTATGGTAACTATGGCTACACCTTC. This sequence encodes CAGRQYGNYGYTF.

This rearrangement joins TRBV7-4 to TRBJ1-2; possible D gene TRBD1, 6 bases. The CDR3 has 14 residues. Trimming stripped 5 bases from V and 8 bases from J, with 18 bases between. Germline lookup yields CDR1 SGHVT and CDR2 SQSDAQ. The CDR3 DNA is TGTGCCAGCAGCGCGGTCGACAGGACGTGGGGCTACACCTTC. Translation gives CASSAVDRTWGYTF. Based on the CDR3 plus reference TRBV7-4 and TRBJ1-2, the full variable domain is GAGVSQSPRYKVAKRGRDVALRCDSISGHVTLYWYRQTLGQGSEVLTYSQSDAQRDKSGRPSGRFSAERPERSVSTLKIQRTEQGDSAVYLCASSAVDRTWGYTFGSGTRLTVV.

The chain recombines TRBV12-3 or TRBV12-4 with TRBJ2-2, with D maybe TRBD2 (5 bases). There are 13 residues in the CDR3. Deletions cut 6 bases from V and 6 bases from J, with 11 bases between. CDR3: CASRSEGSGELFF. The CDR3 DNA reads as TGTGCCAGCAGGAGCGAGGGTTCCGGGGAGCTGTTTTTT.

The chain has TRBV19 and TRBJ1-4; 10 bases are a match to TRBD1. Germline CDR1 and CDR2: LNHDA and SQIVND (reference sequence). Losses at the gene ends were 5 bases for V and 0 bases for J; bases not matched to a gene: 6. The CDR3 consists of 17 residues. For the CDR3, the DNA is TGTGCCAGTAGTCCTCCCGGGACAGGGGCAACTAATGAAAAACTGTTTTTT. Translation: CASSPPGTGATNEKLFF.

The V and J genes are TRBV18 and TRBJ1-5; 10 nucleotides match TRBD1. From germline, CDR1 is KGHSH and CDR2 LQKENI. V shed 2 bases and J 0 bases; nucleotides not matched to a gene: 7. The CDR3 sequence is 18 residues long. In DNA form, the CDR3 reads TGTGCCAGCTCACCAGTAGGACAGGGGGATTATAGCAATCAGCCCCAGCATTTT. As protein: CASSPVGQGDYSNQPQHF. The whole variable domain, filled in from reference TRBV18 and TRBJ1-5, reads NAGVMQNPRHLVRRRGQEARLRCSPMKGHSHVYWYRQLPEEGLKFMVYLQKENIIDESGMPKERFSAEFPKEGPSILRIQQVVRGDSAAYFCASSPVGQGDYSNQPQHFGDGTRLSIL.

The chain recombines TRBV19 with TRBJ2-1; tentative D call: TRBD2 (6 bases). V was cut by 7 bases and J by 8 bases, with 18 bases left in between. The CDR3 consists of 14 residues. Germline CDR1 LNHDA, CDR2 SQIVND (reference sequence). CDR3 coding DNA: TGTGCCAGTACCTCCGGGTGGGGGGATTATGAGCAGTTCTTC. Protein sequence: CASTSGWGDYEQFF.

The chain carries TRBV3-1 (or the pseudogene TRBV3-2) and TRBJ2-7; tentative D call: TRBD2 (5 bases). V shed 2 bases and J shed 3 bases, with 5 bases lying between them. Germline lookup yields CDR1 LGHDT and CDR2 YNNKEL (reference sequence). This CDR3 has 12 amino acids. The CDR3 sequence: CASSQTSYEQYF. Written as DNA, the CDR3 is TGTGCCAGCAGCCAAACTAGCTACGAGCAGTACTTC.